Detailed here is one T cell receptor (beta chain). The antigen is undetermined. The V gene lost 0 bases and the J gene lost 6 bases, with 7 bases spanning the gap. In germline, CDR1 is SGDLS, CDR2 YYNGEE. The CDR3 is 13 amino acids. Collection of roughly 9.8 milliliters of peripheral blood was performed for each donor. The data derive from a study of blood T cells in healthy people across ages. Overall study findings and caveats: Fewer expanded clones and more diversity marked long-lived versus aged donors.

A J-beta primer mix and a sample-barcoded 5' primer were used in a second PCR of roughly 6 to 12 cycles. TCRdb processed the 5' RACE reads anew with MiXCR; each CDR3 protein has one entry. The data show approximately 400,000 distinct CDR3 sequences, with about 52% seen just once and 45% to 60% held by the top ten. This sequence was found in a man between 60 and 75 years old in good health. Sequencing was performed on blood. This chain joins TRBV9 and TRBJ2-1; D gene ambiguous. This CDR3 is CASSVEMSNEQFF. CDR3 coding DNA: TGTGCCAGCAGCGTAGAGATGAGCAATGAGCAGTTCTTC.